This note documents a single TCR beta chain sequence. This receptor's antigen is unknown. No much larger clone exists at a distance of one base, and base qualities are not known. The data were taken from a study of blood T cell repertoires in COVID-19 (dated by TCRdb to about 2020). In the study overall: The collaborator samples originated in the United States, Italy and Spain and spanned the acute and convalescent phases of COVID-19. The prospective study material was composed of cDNA or gDNA derived from T cells, B-cell-depleted T cells, or PBMCs. The dataset comprised deeply sampled blood TCRbeta repertoires from subjects exposed to, actively infected with, or recovered from COVID-19. A freely available public database, intended as a resource for researchers studying the immune response to SARS-CoV-2, is where the repertoires were released. Samples were obtained from the ongoing ImmuneRACE study (first 160 participants) and from roughly 1,300 subjects provided by 6 global collaborators. A de-identified subject ID, COVID-19 status, age in years and sex were almost always included in the sample metadata. Where available, HLA class I and class II types were taken from metadata supplied by the sample provider and were not determined by assay-based typing. Here is what the overall study found, with its caveats: The quantity of clinical and demographic metadata differed by source and by participant and was supplied without curation.

TCRbeta CDR3 regions were amplified from genomic DNA by means of the immunoSEQ Assay, a bias-controlled multiplex PCR. The study's processing was this. Nucleated cell counts per sample were estimated from amplification of reference gene primers within the assay. Sequence reads were collapsed and filtered to measure the absolute abundance of every unique TCRbeta CDR3 rearrangement. For each sample, productive Simpson clonality was calculated by taking the square root of Simpson's diversity index across productive rearrangements. TCRdb limited this immuneACCESS table to in-frame rearrangements with V and J called. A share of clones is missing; checked studies link under half to unresolved V genes, and the rest is unexplained. V, J and clone size derive from that table, while D and trimming were established from the DNA sequence. The sample table contains approximately 260,000 clones; only one count was recorded for 85% to 90% of them. The ten most abundant clones make up roughly 3.3% of the sample.

Each collaborating institution followed its own protocols to collect whole blood in K2EDTA tubes. For TCRbeta analysis, collaborators shipped samples as frozen whole blood, isolated PBMCs, or DNA extracted from either of those sample types. From the cysteine through the phenylalanine, the CDR3 covers 18 amino acids. Just the 54-base CDR3 DNA is kept, in frame starting at base 1. The germline V gene sets CDR1 to LGHNA and CDR2 to YNFKEQ. Germline trimming amounts to 2 bases on V and 4 bases on J, with 11 as the count of junction bases outside the gene matches. The sample comprised peripheral blood. The chain employs TRBV4-2 and TRBJ2-5; 12 nucleotides in the junction match TRBD1. The TCR sequence derives from a woman aged 40 to 50 with acute or convalescent COVID-19. CDR3 sequence: CASSQFSGTGGIGETQYF. The base sequence is TGTGCCAGCAGCCAATTTTCCGGGACAGGGGGCATCGGAGAGACCCAGTACTTC.